These 18 T cell receptor beta chains came from one sample sequenced in a study of neurological immune-mediated disorders. TCRdb reanalysed the 5' RACE reads using MiXCR and keeps one entry per CDR3 protein. Among about 74,000 distinct CDR3 sequences listed, around 5% were seen once. The sequenced sample was PBMCs. Every receptor here comes from a man between 18 and 35 years old with multiple sclerosis.

This clonotype was detected only a few times. V is TRBV12-3 or TRBV12-4 and J is TRBJ1-2; 10 bases match TRBD1. The CDR3 spans 13 residues. V shed 4 bases and J 8 bases; nucleotides not matched to a gene: 4. In nucleotides, the CDR3 is TGTGCCAGCAGTTCGGGACAGGGGAAGGGCTACACCTTC. Amino acid sequence: CASSSGQGKGYTF.

Many counts were recorded for this clonotype. V usage is TRBV7-2 and J usage is TRBJ1-2, with D possibly matching TRBD1 (5 bases). Germline V lookup: CDR1 SGHTA, CDR2 FQGNSA. This CDR3 has 15 amino acids. Between the trimmed V and J ends, which lost 4 bases and 6 bases, there was a span of 18 bases. The CDR3 DNA sequence: TGTGCCAGCAGCTCAAAGTCCGGGGCCCCAGATGGCTACACCTTC. As protein: CASSSKSGAPDGYTF.

This clonotype was seen repeatedly, ten times or more. The chain joins TRBV28 to TRBJ2-7; TRBD1 might be the D (6 bases). Germline CDR1 MDHEN, CDR2 SYDVKM. This CDR3 region has 14 residues. Between the trimmed V and J ends, which lost 6 bases and 0 bases, there was a span of 12 bases. This chain's CDR3 is CASRRQVSSYEQYF. CDR3 bases: TGTGCCAGCAGACGACAGGTTAGCTCCTACGAGCAGTACTTC.

This clonotype was seen at least ten times. The rearrangement links TRBV7-2 to TRBJ2-3; D may correspond to TRBD1 or TRBD2 (5 bases each). V lost 4 bases, J lost 4 bases, and 12 bases lay in between. Germline V gene lookup returns CDR1 SGHTA and CDR2 FQGNSA. The CDR3 is 14 residues long. The CDR3 sequence is CASSWRKGPDTQYF. In nucleotides, the CDR3 is TGTGCCAGCAGCTGGCGTAAGGGACCAGATACGCAGTATTTT.

In its sample, this clonotype was seen many times. The chain recombines TRBV6-6 with TRBJ1-2, with D possibly being TRBD1 (5 bases). Germline CDR1 is MNHNY and CDR2 is SVGAGI (reference sequence). This CDR3 comprises 15 residues. Trimming pared 2 bases from V and 7 bases from J, leaving 17 bases between. CDR3 nucleotide sequence: TGTGCCAGCAGTTACGATGCGCGGGGGACGGTTGGCTACACCTTC. Its translation: CASSYDARGTVGYTF.

This rearrangement joins TRBV6-6 to TRBJ2-1, with 8 bases lining up with TRBD2. This CDR3 comprises 15 residues. Looked up from germline, CDR1 is MNHNY and CDR2 is SVGAGI (reference sequence). V lost 0 bases to trimming and J lost 4 bases; unmatched junction nucleotides: 2. The CDR3 protein is CASSYSRGAYNEQFF. DNA for the CDR3: TGTGCCAGCAGTTACTCGCGGGGGGCATACAATGAGCAGTTCTTC.

This clonotype has a count of ten or more. CDR3 sequence: CASSFRLRDRVLGYTF. The CDR3 DNA is TGTGCCAGCAGTTTCAGACTCCGGGACAGGGTATTGGGCTACACCTTC. The rearrangement joins TRBV28 to TRBJ1-2, with 9 positions matching TRBD1. Germline assignment: CDR1 MDHEN and CDR2 SYDVKM. The CDR3 totals 16 residues. V lost 3 bases, J lost 8 bases, and 13 bases stayed unmatched.

The V gene is TRBV19, the J gene TRBJ1-2, with D maybe TRBD1 (5 bases). Trimming cost V 8 bases and J 8 bases, with 15 bases left between them. This CDR3 spans 12 amino acids. Germline CDR1 LNHDA, CDR2 SQIVND (reference sequence). The CDR3 sequence: CASSREMSGYTF. The CDR3 coding sequence is TGTGCCAGTTCCAGGGAGATGTCGGGCTACACCTTC. Drawing the rest from reference TRBV19 and TRBJ1-2, the complete variable domain is DGGITQSPKYLFRKEGQNVTLSCEQNLNHDAMYWYRQDPGQGLRLIYYSQIVNDFQKGDIAEGYSVSREKKESFPLTVTSAQKNPTAFYLCASSREMSGYTFGSGTRLTVV.

This clonotype was recorded a few times. One junction end disagrees with the germline gene, perhaps due to a read error. The J gene is TRBJ1-5, the V gene TRBV10-3; D unresolved. The CDR3 has 17 residues. CDR1 ENHRY and CDR2 SYGVKD come from the germline V gene. The CDR3, as DNA: TGTGCCATCAGTGAGTCTCGGCAGAGCCTGAGCAATCAGCCCCAGAATTTT. Protein: CAISESRQSLSNQPQNF.

The table lists this clonotype with many counts. The chain links TRBV20-1 to TRBJ1-2; 7 nucleotides line up with TRBD1. Germline V gene lookup returns CDR1 DFQATT and CDR2 SNEGSKA (reference sequence). The CDR3 runs to 15 residues. V lost 0 bases and J lost 4; bases outside the gene matches: 8. The DNA of the CDR3 is TGCAGTGCTAGAGATGGTGCAGGGGGGAGCTATGGCTACACCTTC. As protein: CSARDGAGGSYGYTF.

This clonotype has ten or more counts. J is TRBJ2-3 and V is TRBV5-1; D gene uncertain. V was pared by 4 bases and J by 4 bases, with 10 bases between. CDR1 is SGHRS, CDR2 YFSETQ, per germline. There are 13 residues in the CDR3. CDR3 sequence (DNA): TGCGCCAGCAGCCAGAGTATCGCAGATACGCAGTATTTT. It encodes CASSQSIADTQYF.

There are many counts of this clonotype. The chain couples TRBV20-1 to TRBJ1-1; D unresolved. V lost 5 bases and J 1 base, leaving 17 bases between the germline ends. Germline V gene data show CDR1 as DFQATT and CDR2 as SNEGSKA (reference sequence). The CDR3 consists of 15 residues. CDR3 region: CSAFGESSTNTEAFF. The CDR3 DNA is TGCAGTGCTTTCGGGGAATCTTCAACGAACACTGAAGCTTTCTTT.

On this clonotype: A much more abundant neighbour one base away suggests this may be a read error. The chain couples TRBV12-3 or TRBV12-4 to TRBJ2-7; D call uncertain. The length of the CDR3 is 11 residues. The V end lost 7 bases, the J end lost 3 bases, and 7 bases lay between the germline ends. This CDR3 is CASIPGYEQYF. CDR3 nucleotide sequence: TGTGCCAGCATCCCCGGCTACGAGCAGTACTTC.

This clonotype was observed many times. The chain combines TRBV29-1 with TRBJ1-1, with D perhaps matching TRBD1 (5 bases). The germline V and J ends were trimmed by 7 bases and 6 bases, with 15 bases remaining between them. The germline gives CDR1 SQVTM, CDR2 ANQGSEA. This CDR3 has 12 amino acids. CDR3: CSASWRGPEAFF. CDR3 nucleotides: TGCAGCGCCTCGTGGAGGGGTCCTGAAGCTTTCTTT.

This clonotype was observed at least ten times. This chain connects TRBV12-3 or TRBV12-4 to TRBJ2-7; maybe TRBD1 (8 bases). The CDR3 consists of 14 residues. V gave up 5 bases and J gave up 6 bases, with 17 bases separating them. CDR3 in amino acids: CASSINHRGGEQYF. The CDR3 DNA sequence: TGTGCCAGCAGTATAAATCACAGGGGGGGCGAGCAGTACTTC.

With respect to this clonotype: A read error is possible here, since a much larger clone lies one base away. The chain recombines TRBV12-3 or TRBV12-4 with TRBJ2-5; no firm D call. V was pared by 6 bases and J by 5 bases, with 16 bases between. The CDR3 is 14 amino acids. CDR3 loop: CASRASTLGETQYF. The CDR3 DNA reads TGTGCCAGCAGGGCCTCTACCCTAGGTGAGACCCAGTACTTC.

This clonotype has ten or more counts. This chain connects TRBV28 to TRBJ1-6, with D possibly being TRBD1 (5 bases). In germline, CDR1 is MDHEN, CDR2 SYDVKM. CDR3 size: 15 residues. V shed 3 bases and J shed 5 bases, with 11 bases lying between them. Here the CDR3 reads CASSFGTPDNSPLHF. DNA of the CDR3: TGTGCCAGCAGTTTCGGGACTCCAGATAATTCACCCCTCCACTTT.

This clonotype was seen more than once but under ten times. With a much larger clone just one base away, this may be a read error. The chain couples TRBV20-1 to TRBJ1-4; D remains ambiguous. Deletions cut 6 bases from V and 5 bases from J, with 10 bases between. The length of the CDR3 is 12 residues. Germline CDR1 is DFQATT and CDR2 is SNEGSKA (reference sequence). CDR3 coding DNA: TGCAGTGCAGAACCAAAGAATGAAAAACTGTTTTTT. Amino acid sequence: CSAEPKNEKLFF.